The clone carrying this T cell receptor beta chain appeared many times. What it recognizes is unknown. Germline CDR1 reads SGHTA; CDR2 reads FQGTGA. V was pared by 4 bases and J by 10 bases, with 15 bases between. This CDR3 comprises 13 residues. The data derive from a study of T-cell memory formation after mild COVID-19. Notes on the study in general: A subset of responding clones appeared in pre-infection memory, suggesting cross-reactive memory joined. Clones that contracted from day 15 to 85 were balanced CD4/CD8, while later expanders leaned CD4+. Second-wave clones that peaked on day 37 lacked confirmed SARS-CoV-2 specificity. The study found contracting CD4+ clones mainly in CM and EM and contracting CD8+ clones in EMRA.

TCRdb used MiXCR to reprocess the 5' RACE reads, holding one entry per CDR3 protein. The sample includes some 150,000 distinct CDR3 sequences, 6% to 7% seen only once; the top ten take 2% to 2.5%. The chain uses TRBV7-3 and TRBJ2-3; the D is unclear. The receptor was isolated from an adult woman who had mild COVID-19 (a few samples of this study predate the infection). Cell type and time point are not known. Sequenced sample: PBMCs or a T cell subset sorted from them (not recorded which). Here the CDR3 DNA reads TGTGCCAGCAGCTCTCCCCCTAACTCGCCGCAGTATTTT. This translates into CASSSPPNSPQYF.